This T cell receptor (beta chain) was captured by sequencing in a study of regulatory T cells in long-lasting Graves disease. Study as a whole: Positivity for TSH receptor antibodies plus over 5 years of antithyroid drugs meant persistent Graves' disease. Study-wide results and caveats: Samples came from peripheral blood alone, without thyroid tissue.

To make TCR beta libraries, researchers used iRepertoire HTBI primers and Arm-PCR of CDR3 regions. In TCRdb, the multiplex PCR reads were re-called with MiXCR into one record per CDR3 protein. The table has some 340,000 distinct CDR3 sequences, roughly 25% seen once. This clonotype was seen a handful of times. Its antigen remains unidentified. Stated time point: persistent/refractory GD, antithyroid drugs over 5 years with positive TRAb. TCR sequences were obtained from RNA taken from PBMCs. The J segment lost 9 bases and the V segment lost 5 bases, leaving 11 bases of the junction unmatched. This CDR3 is built from 14 residues. Germline values: CDR1 SGHTA, CDR2 FQGNSA.

The clonotype comes from a woman between 35 and 50 years old with Graves disease. The sequences come from peripheral blood mononuclear cells (PBMCs), collected when the disease was refractory, from a patient treated with antithyroid drugs. The chain is built from TRBV7-2 and TRBJ2-5, with 8 bases identical to TRBD2. Here the CDR3 reads CASSTGGTPGAQYF. The CDR3 region has the DNA TGTGCCAGCAGCACGGGAGGGACCCCTGGGGCCCAGTACTTC.